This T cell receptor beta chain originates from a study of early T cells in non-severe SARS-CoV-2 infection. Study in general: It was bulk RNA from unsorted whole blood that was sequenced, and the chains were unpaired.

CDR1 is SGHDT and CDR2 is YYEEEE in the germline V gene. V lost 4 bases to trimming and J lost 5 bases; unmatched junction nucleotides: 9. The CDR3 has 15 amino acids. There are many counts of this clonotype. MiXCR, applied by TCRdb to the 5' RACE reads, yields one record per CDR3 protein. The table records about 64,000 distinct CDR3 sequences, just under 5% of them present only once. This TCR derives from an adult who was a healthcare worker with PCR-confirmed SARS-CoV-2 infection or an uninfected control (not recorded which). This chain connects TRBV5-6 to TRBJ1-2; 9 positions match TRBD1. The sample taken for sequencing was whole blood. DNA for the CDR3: TGTGCCAGCAGCATACCGGGACAGGGATTATATGGCTACACCTTC. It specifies CASSIPGQGLYGYTF.